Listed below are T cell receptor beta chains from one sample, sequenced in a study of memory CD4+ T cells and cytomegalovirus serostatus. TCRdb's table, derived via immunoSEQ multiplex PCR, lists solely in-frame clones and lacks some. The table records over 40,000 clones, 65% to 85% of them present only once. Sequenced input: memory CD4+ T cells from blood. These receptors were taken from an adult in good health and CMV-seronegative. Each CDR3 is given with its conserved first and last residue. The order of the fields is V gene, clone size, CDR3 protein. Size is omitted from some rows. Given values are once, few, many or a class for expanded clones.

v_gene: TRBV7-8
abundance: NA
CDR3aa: CASSLARTGRLYEQYF

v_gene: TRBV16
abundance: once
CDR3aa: CASSRNRGRNTEAFF

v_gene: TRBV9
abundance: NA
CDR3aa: CASSVATRTDTQYF

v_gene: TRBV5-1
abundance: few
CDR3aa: CASSLGQRGTGELFF

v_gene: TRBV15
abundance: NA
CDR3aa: CATSGFGKGYNSPLHF

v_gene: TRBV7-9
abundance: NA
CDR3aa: CASSGLKNTEAFF

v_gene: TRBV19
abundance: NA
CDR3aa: CASNLRGLAYNYGYTF

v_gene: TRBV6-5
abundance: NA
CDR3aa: CASSFTSTNEKLFF

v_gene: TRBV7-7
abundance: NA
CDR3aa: CASSLASTDGGELFF

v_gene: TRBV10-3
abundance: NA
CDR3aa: CAIREQGATEAFF

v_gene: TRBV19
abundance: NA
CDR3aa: CASFNRSNQPQHF

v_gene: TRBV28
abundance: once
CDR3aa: CASRNLGKLFF

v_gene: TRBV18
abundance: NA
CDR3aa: CASSRTGTSLSGELFF

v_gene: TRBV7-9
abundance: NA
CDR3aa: CASSQDHRNEQFF

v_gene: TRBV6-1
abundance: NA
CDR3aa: CASSDPGWTEKLFF

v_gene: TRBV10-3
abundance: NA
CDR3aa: CAISTGGAGQPQHF

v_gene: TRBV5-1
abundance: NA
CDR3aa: CASSLETGGTNEKLFF

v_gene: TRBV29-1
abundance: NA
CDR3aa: CSVEGTGRGLYGYTF

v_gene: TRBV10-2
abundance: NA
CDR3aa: CASSPGTLEAIGYTF

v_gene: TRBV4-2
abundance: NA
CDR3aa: CASSQGQGNSYEQYF

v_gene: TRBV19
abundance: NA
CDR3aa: CASRRTGVSYEQYF

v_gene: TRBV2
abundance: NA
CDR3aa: CASSEWGLLDNQPQHF

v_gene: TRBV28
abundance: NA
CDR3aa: CASSLGSWGYEQYF

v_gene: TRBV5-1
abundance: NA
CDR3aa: CASSWQTGEVGELFF

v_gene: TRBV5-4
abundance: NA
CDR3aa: CASSLGAEAFF

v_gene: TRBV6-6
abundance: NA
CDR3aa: CASSYSFYEQYF

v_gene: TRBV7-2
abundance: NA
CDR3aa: CASSLEFGGAYEQYF

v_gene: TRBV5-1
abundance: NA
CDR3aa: CASKGGGNVGNSPLHF

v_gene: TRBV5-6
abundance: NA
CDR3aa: CASSRDIYNSPLHF

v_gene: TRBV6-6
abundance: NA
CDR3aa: CASSYSTSSVEQYF

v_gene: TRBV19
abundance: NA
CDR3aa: CASRATGEITEAFF

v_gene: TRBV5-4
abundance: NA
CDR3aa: CASSSGDRGRTEAFF

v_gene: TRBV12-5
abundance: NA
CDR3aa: CASAFGPLNQPQHF

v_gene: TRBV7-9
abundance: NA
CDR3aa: CASSLARQVEAFF

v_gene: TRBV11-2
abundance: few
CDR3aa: CASSSPSGPGPPVLTF

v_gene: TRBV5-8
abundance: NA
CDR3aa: CASRRRGQPSSPLHF

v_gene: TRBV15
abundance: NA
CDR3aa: CATSRDRGYTEAFF

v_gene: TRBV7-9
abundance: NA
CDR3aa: CAGGTVTDTQYF

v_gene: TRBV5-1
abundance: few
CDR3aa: CASSLGTRGTEAFF

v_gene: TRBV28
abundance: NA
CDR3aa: CASSLGISGELFF